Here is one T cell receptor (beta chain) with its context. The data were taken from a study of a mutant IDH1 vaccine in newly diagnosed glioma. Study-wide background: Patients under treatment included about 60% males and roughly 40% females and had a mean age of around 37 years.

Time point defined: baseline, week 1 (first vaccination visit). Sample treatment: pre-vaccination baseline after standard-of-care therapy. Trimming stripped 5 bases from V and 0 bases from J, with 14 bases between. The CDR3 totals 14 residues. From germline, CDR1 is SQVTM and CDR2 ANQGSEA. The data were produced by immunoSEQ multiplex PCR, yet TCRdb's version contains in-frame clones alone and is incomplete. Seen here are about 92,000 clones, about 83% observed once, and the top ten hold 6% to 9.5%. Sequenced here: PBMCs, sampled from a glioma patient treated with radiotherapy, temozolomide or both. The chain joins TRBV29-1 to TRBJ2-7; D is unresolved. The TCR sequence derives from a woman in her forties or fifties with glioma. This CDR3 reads CSVKKTRLSYEQYF. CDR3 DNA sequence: TGCAGCGTTAAAAAGACACGCCTCTCCTACGAGCAGTACTTC.